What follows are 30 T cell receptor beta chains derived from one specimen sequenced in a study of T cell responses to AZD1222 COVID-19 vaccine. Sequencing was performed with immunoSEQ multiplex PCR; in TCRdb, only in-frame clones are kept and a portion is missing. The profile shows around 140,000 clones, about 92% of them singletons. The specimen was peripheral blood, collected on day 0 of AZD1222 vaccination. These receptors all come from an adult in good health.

CDR3 DNA: TGTGCCAGCAGCTCCTCTCGGGAGGCCTTCTATGGCTACACCTTC. Translating it yields CASSSSREAFYGYTF. The rearrangement links TRBV7-8 to TRBJ1-2; D is unclear. Germline V gene sequence: CDR1 SGHVS, CDR2 FQNEAQ. Trimming removed 4 bases from V and 4 bases from J, with 16 bases in between. This CDR3 region has 15 residues.

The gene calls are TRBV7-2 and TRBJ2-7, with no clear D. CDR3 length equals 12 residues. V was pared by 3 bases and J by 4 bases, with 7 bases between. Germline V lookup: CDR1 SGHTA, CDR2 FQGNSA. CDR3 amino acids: CASSFHGYEQYF. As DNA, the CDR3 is TGTGCCAGCAGCTTTCACGGGTACGAGCAGTACTTC.

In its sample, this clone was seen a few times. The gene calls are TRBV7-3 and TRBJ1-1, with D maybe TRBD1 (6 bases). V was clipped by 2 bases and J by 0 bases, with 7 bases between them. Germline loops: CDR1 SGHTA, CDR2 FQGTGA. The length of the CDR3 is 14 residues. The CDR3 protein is CASSLGTLNTEAFF. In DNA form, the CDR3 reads TGTGCCAGCAGCTTAGGGACATTGAACACTGAAGCTTTCTTT.

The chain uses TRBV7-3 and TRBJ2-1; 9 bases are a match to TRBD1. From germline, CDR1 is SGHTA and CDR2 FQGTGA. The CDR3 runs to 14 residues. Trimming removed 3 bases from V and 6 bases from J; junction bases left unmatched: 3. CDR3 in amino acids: CASSLGQGGNEQFF. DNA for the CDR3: TGTGCCAGCAGCTTGGGACAGGGTGGCAATGAGCAGTTCTTC.

CDR3 loop: CASQSTGGIYNEQFF. The CDR3 nucleotides are TGTGCCAGCCAAAGCACTGGCGGGATTTACAATGAGCAGTTCTTC. This chain connects TRBV6-5 to TRBJ2-1, with D tentatively TRBD2 (6 bases). CDR3 length equals 15 residues. Germline V lookup: CDR1 MNHEY, CDR2 SVGAGI. With 8 bases removed from V and 4 bases from J, the gap between germline ends came to 18 bases.

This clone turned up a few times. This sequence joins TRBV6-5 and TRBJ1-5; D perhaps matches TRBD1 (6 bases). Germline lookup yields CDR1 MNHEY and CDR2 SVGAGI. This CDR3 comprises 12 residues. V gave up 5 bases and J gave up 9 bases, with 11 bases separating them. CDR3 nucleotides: TGTGCCAGCAGTATGACAGGTGGGCCCCAGCATTTT. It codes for CASSMTGGPQHF.

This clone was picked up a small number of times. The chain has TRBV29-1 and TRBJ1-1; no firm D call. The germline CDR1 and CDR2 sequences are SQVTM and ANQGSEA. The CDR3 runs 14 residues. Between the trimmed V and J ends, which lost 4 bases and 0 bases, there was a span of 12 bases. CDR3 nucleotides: TGCAGCGTTGTTACCAATCAGATGAACACTGAAGCTTTCTTT. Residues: CSVVTNQMNTEAFF.

CDR3 sequence reads: CASSQDLGGEWYGYTF. The CDR3 bases are TGTGCCAGCAGCCAAGATCTCGGCGGGGAATGGTATGGCTACACCTTC. The genes are TRBV3-1 (or the pseudogene TRBV3-2) and TRBJ1-2, with D uncertain. CDR3 length: 16 residues. Trimming shortened V by 0 bases and J by 5 bases, and 16 bases separated the two germline ends. Germline V lookup: CDR1 LGHDT, CDR2 YNNKEL (reference sequence).

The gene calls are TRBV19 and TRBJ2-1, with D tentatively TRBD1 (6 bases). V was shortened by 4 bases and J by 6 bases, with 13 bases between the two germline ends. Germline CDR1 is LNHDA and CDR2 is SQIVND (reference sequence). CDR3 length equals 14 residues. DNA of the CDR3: TGTGCCAGTAGTAGCCACAGGGTTGGCAATGAGCAGTTCTTC. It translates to CASSSHRVGNEQFF.

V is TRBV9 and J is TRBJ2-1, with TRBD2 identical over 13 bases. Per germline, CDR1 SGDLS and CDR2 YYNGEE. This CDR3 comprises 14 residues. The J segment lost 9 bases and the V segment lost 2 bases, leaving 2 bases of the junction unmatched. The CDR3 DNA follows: TGTGCCAGCAGCGTTGGACTAGCGGGGGCTGAGCAGTTCTTC. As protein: CASSVGLAGAEQFF.

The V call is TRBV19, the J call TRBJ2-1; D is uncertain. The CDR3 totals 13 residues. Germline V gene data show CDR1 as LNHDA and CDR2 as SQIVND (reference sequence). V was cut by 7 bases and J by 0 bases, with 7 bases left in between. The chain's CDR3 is CASTETSYNEQFF. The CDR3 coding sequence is TGTGCCAGTACTGAGACCTCCTACAATGAGCAGTTCTTC.

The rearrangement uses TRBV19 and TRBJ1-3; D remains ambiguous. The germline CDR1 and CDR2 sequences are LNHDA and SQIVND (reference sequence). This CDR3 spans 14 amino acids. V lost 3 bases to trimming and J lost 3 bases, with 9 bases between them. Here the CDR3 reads CASSISAYGNTIYF. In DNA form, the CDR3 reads TGTGCCAGTAGTATCTCGGCATATGGAAACACCATATATTTT.

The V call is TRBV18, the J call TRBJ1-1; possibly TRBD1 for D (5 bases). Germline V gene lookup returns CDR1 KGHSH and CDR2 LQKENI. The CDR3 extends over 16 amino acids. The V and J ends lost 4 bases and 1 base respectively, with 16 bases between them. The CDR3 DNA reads TGTGCCAGCTCACTAGGAAGGGCAGGGCCGAACACTGAAGCTTTCTTT. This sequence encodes CASSLGRAGPNTEAFF.

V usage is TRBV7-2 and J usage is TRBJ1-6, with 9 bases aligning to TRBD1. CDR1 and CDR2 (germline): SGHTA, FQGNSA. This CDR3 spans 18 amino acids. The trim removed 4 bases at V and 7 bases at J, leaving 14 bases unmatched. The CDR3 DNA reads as TGTGCCAGCAGCTATCCGCCCTTAGGGACAGGGCGCAATTCACCCCTCCACTTT. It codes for CASSYPPLGTGRNSPLHF.

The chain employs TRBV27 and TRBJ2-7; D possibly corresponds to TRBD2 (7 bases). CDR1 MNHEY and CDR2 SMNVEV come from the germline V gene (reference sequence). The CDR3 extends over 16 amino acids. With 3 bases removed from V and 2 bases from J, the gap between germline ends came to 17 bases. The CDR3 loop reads CASSLSGGGPTYEQYF. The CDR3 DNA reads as TGTGCCAGCAGTTTGTCTGGCGGGGGCCCTACCTACGAGCAGTACTTC.

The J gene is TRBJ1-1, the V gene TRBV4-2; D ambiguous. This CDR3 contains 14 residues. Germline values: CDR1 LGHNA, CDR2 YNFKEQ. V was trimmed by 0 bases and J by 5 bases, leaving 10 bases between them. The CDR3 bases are TGTGCCAGCAGCCAAGATGGGGTGGGGACTGAAGCTTTCTTT. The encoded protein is CASSQDGVGTEAFF.

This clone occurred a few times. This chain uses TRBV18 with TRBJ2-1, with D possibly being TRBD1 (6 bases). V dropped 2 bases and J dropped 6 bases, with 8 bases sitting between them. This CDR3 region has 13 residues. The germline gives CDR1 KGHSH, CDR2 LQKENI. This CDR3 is CASSPAGVNEQFF. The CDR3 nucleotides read TGTGCCAGCTCACCAGCAGGGGTCAATGAGCAGTTCTTC.

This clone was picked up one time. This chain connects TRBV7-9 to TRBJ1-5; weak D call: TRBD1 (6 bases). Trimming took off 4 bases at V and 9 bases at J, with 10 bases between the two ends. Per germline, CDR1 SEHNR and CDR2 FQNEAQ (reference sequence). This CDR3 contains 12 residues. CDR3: CASSSDRRPQHF. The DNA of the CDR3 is TGTGCCAGCAGCTCGGACAGACGGCCCCAGCATTTT.

The CDR3 region has the DNA TGCGCCAGCAGCCACACGAAGACAGGGTTTTCACGTGAGCAGTTCTTC. Protein sequence: CASSHTKTGFSREQFF. This chain connects TRBV4-1 to TRBJ2-1; the match to TRBD1 covers 7 bases. Germline CDR1 reads MGHRA; CDR2 reads YSYEKL. Trimming cost V 3 bases and J 9 bases; bases outside gene matches: 14. The CDR3 extends over 16 amino acids.

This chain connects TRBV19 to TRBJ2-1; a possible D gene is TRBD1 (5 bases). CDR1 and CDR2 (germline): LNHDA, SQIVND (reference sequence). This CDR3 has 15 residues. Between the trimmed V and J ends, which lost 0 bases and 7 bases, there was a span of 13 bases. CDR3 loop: CASSIDSRQTNEQFF. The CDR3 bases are TGTGCCAGTAGTATAGACTCAAGACAGACAAATGAGCAGTTCTTC.

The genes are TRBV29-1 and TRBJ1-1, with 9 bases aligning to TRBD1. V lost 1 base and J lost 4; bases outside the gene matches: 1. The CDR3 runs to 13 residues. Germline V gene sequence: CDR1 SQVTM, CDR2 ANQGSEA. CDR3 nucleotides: TGCAGCGTTGAAGGGACAGGGGCCACTGAAGCTTTCTTT. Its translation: CSVEGTGATEAFF.

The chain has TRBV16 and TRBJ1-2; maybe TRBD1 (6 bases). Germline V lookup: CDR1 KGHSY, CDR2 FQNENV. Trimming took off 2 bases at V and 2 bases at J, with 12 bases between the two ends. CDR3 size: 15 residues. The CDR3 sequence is CASSQRVRGNYGYTF. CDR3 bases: TGTGCCAGCAGCCAACGGGTGAGGGGGAACTATGGCTACACCTTC.

The CDR3 loop reads CASSQEAGGAYEQYF. For the CDR3, the DNA is TGCGCCAGCAGCCAAGAAGCCGGGGGGGCCTACGAGCAGTACTTC. The V gene is TRBV4-3, the J gene TRBJ2-7; TRBD2 aligns across 8 bases. V lost 0 bases and J lost 2; bases outside the gene matches: 3. Looked up from germline, CDR1 is LGHNA and CDR2 is YSLEER. The CDR3 is 15 amino acids.

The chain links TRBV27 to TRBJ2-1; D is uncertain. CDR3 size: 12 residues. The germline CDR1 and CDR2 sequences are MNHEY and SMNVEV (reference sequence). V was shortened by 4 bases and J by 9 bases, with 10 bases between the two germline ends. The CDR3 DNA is TGTGCCAGCAGTTCCAGAGGTTTTGAGCAGTTCTTC. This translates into CASSSRGFEQFF.

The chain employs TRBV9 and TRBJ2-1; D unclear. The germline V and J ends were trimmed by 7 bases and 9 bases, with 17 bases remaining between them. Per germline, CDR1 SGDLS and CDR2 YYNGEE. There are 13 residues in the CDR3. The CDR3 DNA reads TGTGCCAGCCAACTCACTACTTTCGGTGAGCAGTTCTTC. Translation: CASQLTTFGEQFF.

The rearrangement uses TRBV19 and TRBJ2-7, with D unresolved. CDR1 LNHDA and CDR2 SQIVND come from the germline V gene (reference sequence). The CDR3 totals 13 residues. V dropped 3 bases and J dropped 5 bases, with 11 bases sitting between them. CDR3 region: CASSISSGNEQYF. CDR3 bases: TGTGCCAGTAGTATCTCTTCAGGAAACGAGCAGTACTTC.

In DNA form, the CDR3 reads TGTGCCAGCAGTTTAGCGGGCAGACCCTATGGCTACACCTTC. Protein sequence: CASSLAGRPYGYTF. The chain joins TRBV28 to TRBJ1-2; no firm D call. Trimming shortened V by 2 bases and J by 4 bases, and 11 bases separated the two germline ends. The CDR3 sequence is 14 residues long. CDR1 is MDHEN and CDR2 is SYDVKM in the germline V gene.

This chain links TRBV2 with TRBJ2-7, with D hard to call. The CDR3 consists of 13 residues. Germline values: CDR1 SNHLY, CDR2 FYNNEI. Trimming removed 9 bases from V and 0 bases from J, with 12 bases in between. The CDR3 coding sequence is TGTGCCAGTGGTTTAAGGGCCTCCTACGAGCAGTACTTC. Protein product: CASGLRASYEQYF.

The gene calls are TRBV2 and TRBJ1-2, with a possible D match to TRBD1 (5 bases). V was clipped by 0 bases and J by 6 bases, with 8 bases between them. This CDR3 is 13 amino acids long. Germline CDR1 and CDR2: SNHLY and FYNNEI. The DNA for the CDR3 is TGTGCCAGCAGTGAAGCGGGGGAGGATGGCTACACCTTC. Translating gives CASSEAGEDGYTF.

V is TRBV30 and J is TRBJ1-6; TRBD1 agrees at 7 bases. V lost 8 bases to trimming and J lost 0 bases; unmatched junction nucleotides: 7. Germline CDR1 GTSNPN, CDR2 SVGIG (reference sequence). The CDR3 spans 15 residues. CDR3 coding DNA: TGTGCCGGAAGAGGGGACAGCTCCTATAATTCACCCCTCCACTTT. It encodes CAGRGDSSYNSPLHF.